This entry lists 20 T cell receptor beta chains sequenced from one sample in a study of blood T cell repertoires in COVID-19. Profiled with immunoSEQ multiplex PCR; TCRdb holds only in-frame clones, not every one. In the table there are around 40,000 clones, 75% to 90% of which are singletons. Sequencing was performed on peripheral blood. The origin of the receptors is a man aged 50 to 60 with active COVID-19.

This chain links TRBV28 with TRBJ1-4; 7 nucleotides align to TRBD1. This CDR3 is built from 16 residues. The trim removed 6 bases at V and 1 base at J, leaving 8 bases unmatched. Germline CDR1 is MDHEN and CDR2 is SYDVKM. CDR3 DNA: TGTGCCAGCAGAAAAGGGGGCGCGGGAACTAATGAAAAACTGTTTTTT. It codes for CASRKGGAGTNEKLFF.

The chain employs TRBV7-7 and TRBJ2-2; 9 positions agree with TRBD1. The CDR3 is made up of 14 amino acids. V gave up 4 bases and J gave up 8 bases; unmatched junction bases: 5. Germline assignment: CDR1 SSHAT and CDR2 FNYEAQ (reference sequence). The CDR3 sequence: CASSSLQGAGELFF. Here the CDR3 DNA reads TGTGCCAGCAGCTCTTTACAGGGGGCGGGGGAGCTGTTTTTT. Full variable domain (remainder filled in from reference TRBV7-7 and TRBJ2-2): GAGVSQSPRYKVTKRGQDVTLRCDPISSHATLYWYQQALGQGPEFLTYFNYEAQPDKSGLPSDRFSAERPEGSISTLTIQRTEQRDSAMYRCASSSLQGAGELFFGEGSRLTVL.

The chain joins TRBV10-2 to TRBJ1-6, with 7 bases fitting TRBD1. Germline loops: CDR1 WSHSY, CDR2 SAAADI. This CDR3 is 14 amino acids long. Trimming cost V 3 bases and J 9 bases; bases outside gene matches: 5. The CDR3 DNA follows: TGCGCCAGCAGTGAAGACAGGGTCTTTTCACCCCTCCACTTT. Its protein product is CASSEDRVFSPLHF.

The chain recombines TRBV3-1 (or the pseudogene TRBV3-2) with TRBJ2-7; 9 nucleotides agree with TRBD2. The CDR3 loop spans 15 amino acids. After removal of 4 bases from V and 0 bases from J, the junction contained 4 bases not matched to a gene. CDR1 LGHDT and CDR2 YNNKEL come from the germline V gene (reference sequence). CDR3 in amino acids: CASSRGLAFSYEQYF. The CDR3 DNA follows: TGTGCCAGCAGCCGCGGACTAGCGTTCTCCTACGAGCAGTACTTC.

The J gene is TRBJ1-1, the V gene TRBV9; D not certain. The CDR3 is 12 amino acids. In germline, CDR1 is SGDLS, CDR2 YYNGEE. V lost 3 bases and J 1 base, leaving 4 bases between the germline ends. CDR3 in DNA: TGTGCCAGCAGCGCAGAGAACACTGAAGCTTTCTTT. Protein sequence: CASSAENTEAFF.

This clone was recorded a few times. The chain uses TRBV12-3 or TRBV12-4 and TRBJ2-7; no clear D gene. The CDR3 has 13 residues. V gave up 3 bases and J gave up 1 base, with 7 bases separating them. CDR3 residues: CASSFGSSYEQYF. CDR3 nucleotides: TGTGCCAGCAGTTTTGGCAGTTCCTACGAGCAGTACTTC.

This chain connects TRBV7-3 to TRBJ2-3; TRBD2 matches at 10 bases. Germline V CDR1 and CDR2: SGHTA, FQGTGA. CDR3 length equals 17 residues. J was trimmed by 6 bases and V by 4 bases; bases with no gene match: 13. The CDR3 spells CASSWGLAGVEGDTQYF. For the CDR3, the DNA is TGTGCCAGCAGCTGGGGGCTAGCGGGAGTCGAGGGGGATACGCAGTATTTT.

The rearrangement uses TRBV19 and TRBJ2-1, with TRBD1 matching over 8 bases. Trimming at V came to 1 base and at J to 5 bases, leaving 4 bases not matched to a gene. This CDR3 has 15 residues. Germline-derived CDR1 and CDR2 are LNHDA and SQIVND (reference sequence). CDR3 loop: CASSIGTGSNNEQFF. The CDR3 coding sequence is TGTGCCAGTAGTATAGGGACAGGGTCGAACAATGAGCAGTTCTTC.

The chain has TRBV4-3 and TRBJ2-1; TRBD1 aligns across 9 bases. The V segment lost 0 bases and the J segment 9 bases; nucleotides outside the gene matches: 12. CDR3 length: 17 residues. The germline V gene has CDR1 LGHNA and CDR2 YSLEER. The CDR3 sequence is CASSQDGIGDRAGEQFF. In DNA, the CDR3 is TGCGCCAGCAGCCAAGATGGGATCGGGGACAGGGCCGGTGAGCAGTTCTTC.

The chain joins TRBV3-1 (or the pseudogene TRBV3-2) to TRBJ2-7, with D tentatively TRBD1 (5 bases). V was pared by 0 bases and J by 2 bases, with 8 bases between. The CDR3 sequence is 14 residues long. Germline CDR1 reads LGHDT; CDR2 reads YNNKEL (reference sequence). CDR3 bases: TGTGCCAGCAGCCAAGATGACAGTACCTACGAGCAGTACTTC. It translates to CASSQDDSTYEQYF.

This clone was counted only a few times. The gene calls are TRBV18 and TRBJ2-1; 8 bases match TRBD2. Germline V CDR1 and CDR2: KGHSH, LQKENI. V gave up 6 bases and J gave up 3 bases; unmatched junction bases: 7. The CDR3 loop spans 15 amino acids. CDR3 DNA: TGTGCCAGCTCCGAGCGGGAGTGGGGCTACAATGAGCAGTTCTTC. Protein: CASSEREWGYNEQFF. Full variable domain (rest looked up from reference TRBV18 and TRBJ2-1): NAGVMQNPRHLVRRRGQEARLRCSPMKGHSHVYWYRQLPEEGLKFMVYLQKENIIDESGMPKERFSAEFPKEGPSILRIQQVVRGDSAAYFCASSEREWGYNEQFFGPGTRLTVL.

The rearrangement uses TRBV14 and TRBJ1-1; tentative D call: TRBD1 (5 bases). The V gene lost 1 base and the J gene lost 10 bases, with 10 bases spanning the gap. The germline gives CDR1 SGHDN, CDR2 FVKESK. This CDR3 region has 12 residues. The CDR3 nucleotides are TGTGCCAGCAGCCAAGTGGGGAGGGGAGCTTTCTTT. Amino acids: CASSQVGRGAFF. Based on the CDR3 plus reference TRBV14 and TRBJ1-1, the full variable domain is EAGVTQFPSHSVIEKGQTVTLRCDPISGHDNLYWYRRVMGKEIKFLLHFVKESKQDESGMPNNRFLAERTGGTYSTLKVQPAELEDSGVYFCASSQVGRGAFFGQGTRLTVV.

The chain uses TRBV7-9 and TRBJ2-7, with 8 bases matching TRBD1. Germline assignment: CDR1 SEHNR and CDR2 FQNEAQ (reference sequence). V was pared by 5 bases and J by 0 bases, with 6 bases of the junction left unmatched. The CDR3 has 15 amino acids. The CDR3 spells CASSLRQGSSYEQYF. The DNA of the CDR3 is TGTGCCAGCAGCCTAAGACAGGGGAGCTCCTACGAGCAGTACTTC.

The J gene is TRBJ1-5, the V gene TRBV24-1, with TRBD1 identical over 7 bases. With V trimmed by 9 bases and J by 0 bases, 10 bases remained unmatched. There are 16 residues in the CDR3. The V gene's germline CDR1 is KGHDR and CDR2 SFDVKD. CDR3 region: CATSGGQPYSNQPQHF. The CDR3 nucleotides read TGTGCCACCTCAGGGGGACAGCCTTATAGCAATCAGCCCCAGCATTTT.

This sequence joins TRBV15 and TRBJ2-5; unclear D gene. V lost 0 bases, J lost 5 bases, and 7 bases lay in between. The CDR3 is made up of 13 amino acids. Germline loops: CDR1 LNHNV, CDR2 YYDKDF (reference sequence). CDR3 bases: TGTGCCACCAGCAGAGATCCCCGGGAGACCCAGTACTTC. It encodes CATSRDPRETQYF.

The chain links TRBV6-4 to TRBJ2-3; 11 positions agree with TRBD2. In germline, CDR1 is MRHNA, CDR2 SNTAGT. This CDR3 comprises 17 residues. The J segment lost 4 bases and the V segment lost 3 bases, leaving 9 bases of the junction unmatched. The CDR3 here is CASSETSGSVWSDTQYF. For the CDR3, the DNA is TGTGCCAGCAGTGAAACTAGCGGGAGCGTTTGGTCAGATACGCAGTATTTT.

The chain uses TRBV10-3 and TRBJ1-2; TRBD1 matches at 7 bases. With V trimmed by 2 bases and J by 7 bases, 4 bases remained unmatched. This CDR3 spans 13 amino acids. Germline-derived CDR1 and CDR2 are ENHRY and SYGVKD. In DNA form, the CDR3 reads TGTGCCATCAGTGAGGACAGGGCCGGTGGCTACACCTTC. Its protein is CAISEDRAGGYTF.

The chain employs TRBV10-2 and TRBJ2-2, with 8 bases identical to TRBD2. The CDR3 extends over 15 amino acids. Germline V gene sequence: CDR1 WSHSY, CDR2 SAAADI. Losses at the gene ends were 6 bases for V and 6 bases for J; bases not matched to a gene: 9. This CDR3 is CASSRPSGSAGELFF. The DNA for the CDR3 is TGCGCCAGCAGCCGTCCGAGCGGGAGCGCCGGGGAGCTGTTTTTT.

The CDR3 protein is CASSVGASRGGGHIQYF. The CDR3 DNA reads TGTGCCAGCAGTGTGGGGGCTAGCCGGGGAGGGGGGCACATTCAGTACTTC. The chain combines TRBV6-1 with TRBJ2-4, with D possibly being TRBD2 (7 bases). Germline CDR1 reads MNHNS; CDR2 reads SASEGT. The CDR3 is 17 residues long. Trimming left V 4 bases short and J 8 bases short, with 24 bases between.

This clone was seen once. One end of the junction is discordant with germline, which a read error may explain. This chain links TRBV10-3 with TRBJ1-4; tentatively, D is TRBD1 (6 bases). This CDR3 spans 15 amino acids. Germline CDR1 and CDR2: ENHRY and SYGVKD. CDR3 loop: CGGGTPVATNEKLFF. The DNA of the CDR3 is TGCGGGGGAGGGACACCAGTTGCAACTAATGAAAAACTGTTTTTT.